This T cell receptor (beta chain) came from a study of CD8+ T cells in alopecia areata. Treatment in this sample: oral pan-JAK inhibitor, 5-10 mg twice daily. RNA was extracted and reverse transcribed into cDNA as the sequencing template. Profiled with immunoSEQ multiplex PCR; TCRdb holds only in-frame clones, not every one. The sample shows roughly 170,000 clones, roughly three fifths of them seen only once. Germline V gene data show CDR1 as LGHNA and CDR2 as YNFKEQ. The CDR3 runs to 14 residues. Trimming took 5 bases from V and 5 from J; bases not matched to a gene: 7. Sample: CD8+ T cells sorted from blood, taken at week 24, from a patient treated with tofacitinib. The TCR was taken from a human donor with alopecia areata. The chain employs TRBV4-2 and TRBJ2-5; 8 bases line up with TRBD2. In nucleotides, the CDR3 is TGTGCCAGCAGCGAGCGGGGGATAGAGGAGACCCAGTACTTC. Residues: CASSERGIEETQYF.